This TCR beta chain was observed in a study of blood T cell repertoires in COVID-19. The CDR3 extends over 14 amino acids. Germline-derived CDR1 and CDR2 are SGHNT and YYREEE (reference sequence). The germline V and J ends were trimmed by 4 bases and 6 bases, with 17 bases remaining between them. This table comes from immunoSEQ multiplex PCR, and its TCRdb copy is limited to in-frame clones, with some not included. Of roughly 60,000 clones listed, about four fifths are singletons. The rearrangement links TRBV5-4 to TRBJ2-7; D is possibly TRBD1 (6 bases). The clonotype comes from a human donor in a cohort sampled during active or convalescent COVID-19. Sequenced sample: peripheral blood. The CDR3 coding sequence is TGTGCCAGCAGCCTGACAGGTAGAAAGGGCGAGCAGTACTTC. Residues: CASSLTGRKGEQYF.